The 29 T cell receptor beta chains given below trace back to one sample, sequenced in a study of blood T cell repertoires in COVID-19. Method: immunoSEQ multiplex PCR; TCRdb's copy keeps in-frame clones and lacks some. The sample contains some 140,000 clones, around 84% of which appear only once. What was sequenced was peripheral blood. These receptors all stem from a man older than 75 with acute or convalescent COVID-19.

The CDR3 sequence is CASSLSSSPLHF. CDR3 sequence (DNA): TGTGCCAGCAGTTTGAGTTCTTCACCCCTCCACTTT. The chain couples TRBV12-3 or TRBV12-4 to TRBJ1-6; D gene uncertain. This CDR3 spans 12 amino acids. The ends were cut back, 3 bases at V and 9 bases at J, with 6 bases in the middle.

CDR3 nucleotides: TGTGCCAGCAGCGTAGCTGGCGCGACTAGCGGGCAAGAGACCCAGTACTTC. This sequence encodes CASSVAGATSGQETQYF. This rearrangement joins TRBV9 to TRBJ2-5; 10 bases match TRBD2. The CDR3 length is 17 residues. Germline assignment: CDR1 SGDLS and CDR2 YYNGEE. V dropped 0 bases and J dropped 2; count of bases not matched to a gene: 7.

CDR3 nucleotide sequence: TGTGCCAGCAGTTCGGCCTTTACAGGGGGCAATGAGCAGTTCTTC. Translating gives CASSSAFTGGNEQFF. The rearrangement links TRBV6-5 to TRBJ2-1; 8 nucleotides align to TRBD1. CDR3 length equals 15 residues. The ends lost 4 bases at V and 6 bases at J; junction bases unmatched: 8. CDR1 is MNHEY, CDR2 SVGAGI, per germline.

As to this clone: A clone one base away is much larger, so this may be a read error. The chain couples TRBV2 to TRBJ1-2, with D perhaps TRBD1 (5 bases). The CDR3 is made up of 13 amino acids. Germline V CDR1 and CDR2: SNHLY, FYNNEI. Trimming cost V 3 bases and J 4 bases, with 9 bases left between them. CDR3 sequence: CASSETVTYGYTF. CDR3 coding DNA: TGTGCCAGCAGTGAGACAGTTACCTATGGCTACACCTTC.

The chain carries TRBV2 and TRBJ1-5, with 8 bases lining up with TRBD1. There are 12 residues in the CDR3. V gave up 6 bases and J gave up 6 bases; unmatched junction bases: 1. The germline gives CDR1 SNHLY, CDR2 FYNNEI. The CDR3 nucleotides read TGTGCCAGCAGAGACAGGGGTCAGCCCCAGCATTTT. Amino acid sequence: CASRDRGQPQHF.

The V and J genes are TRBV2 and TRBJ2-7; 9 bases agree with TRBD1. The CDR3 has 13 residues. Germline assignment: CDR1 SNHLY and CDR2 FYNNEI. The V and J ends lost 4 bases and 5 bases, in that order; junction bases with no gene match: 3. The CDR3 protein is CASSGGDRDEQYV. The DNA of the CDR3 is TGTGCCAGCAGTGGTGGGGACAGGGACGAGCAGTACGTC.

This clone has a handful of counts. This sample includes further DNA sequences coding for the same CDR3. The chain couples TRBV5-4 to TRBJ2-7, with 7 bases identical to TRBD1. The junction had 1 base not matched to a gene; V was cut back by 4 bases and J by 3 bases. The CDR3 runs to 12 residues. Germline V gene lookup returns CDR1 SGHNT and CDR2 YYREEE (reference sequence). In DNA, the CDR3 is TGTGCCAGCAGCCGGGACAGCTACGAGCAGTACTTC. This translates into CASSRDSYEQYF.

V is TRBV11-3 and J is TRBJ2-2, with TRBD1 matching over 8 bases. With V trimmed by 2 bases and J by 3 bases, 2 bases remained unmatched. CDR3 length: 15 residues. Germline V CDR1 and CDR2: SGHNT, YENEEA. This chain's CDR3 is CASSLQGADTGELFF. The CDR3 bases are TGTGCCAGCAGCTTACAGGGGGCCGACACCGGGGAGCTGTTTTTT.

The rearrangement links TRBV5-1 to TRBJ2-1; 7 bases line up with TRBD2. Germline CDR1 SGHRS, CDR2 YFSETQ. This CDR3 has 15 residues. V shed 0 bases and J 7 bases; nucleotides not matched to a gene: 7. The CDR3 here is CASSLGGAGRNEQFF. The CDR3 nucleotides are TGCGCCAGCAGCTTGGGGGGAGCGGGGAGGAATGAGCAGTTCTTC.

The rearrangement uses TRBV28 and TRBJ1-5; weak D call: TRBD1 (5 bases). V lost 7 bases, J lost 5 bases, and 15 bases lay in between. The germline CDR1 and CDR2 sequences are MDHEN and SYDVKM. This CDR3 is 14 amino acids long. The CDR3 sequence is CASTQGDRYQPQHF. The CDR3 coding sequence is TGTGCCAGCACCCAGGGCGACAGATATCAGCCCCAGCATTTT.

This clone was counted a few times. The genes are TRBV30 and TRBJ2-3; 14 bases align to TRBD2. V shed 8 bases and J 1 base; nucleotides not matched to a gene: 8. This CDR3 region has 16 residues. Germline CDR1 and CDR2: GTSNPN and SVGIG (reference sequence). The CDR3 nucleotides are TGTGCCGGGAAGGGGGGACTAGCGGGGGGCACAGATACGCAGTATTTT. Translated: CAGKGGLAGGTDTQYF.

This sequence joins TRBV5-6 and TRBJ2-1; TRBD2 aligns across 15 bases. The CDR3 sequence is 17 residues long. Germline lookup yields CDR1 SGHDT and CDR2 YYEEEE. After removal of 4 bases from V and 1 base from J, the junction contained 3 bases not matched to a gene. The CDR3 DNA follows: TGTGCCAGCAGCGGCGGACTAGCGGGGGGGTCCTACAATGAGCAGTTCTTC. This encodes CASSGGLAGGSYNEQFF.

This clone was observed once. J is TRBJ2-4 and V is TRBV19; 13 bases match TRBD2. Trimming cost V 6 bases and J 5 bases; bases outside gene matches: 10. The CDR3 is made up of 17 amino acids. Germline assignment: CDR1 LNHDA and CDR2 SQIVND (reference sequence). CDR3 protein: CASSRGRTSGRQNIQYF. The CDR3 DNA is TGTGCCAGTAGCCGGGGTCGGACTAGCGGGAGACAAAACATTCAGTACTTC. Full variable domain (missing parts from reference TRBV19 and TRBJ2-4): DGGITQSPKYLFRKEGQNVTLSCEQNLNHDAMYWYRQDPGQGLRLIYYSQIVNDFQKGDIAEGYSVSREKKESFPLTVTSAQKNPTAFYLCASSRGRTSGRQNIQYFGAGTRLSVL.

The rearrangement uses TRBV25-1 and TRBJ1-2; D gene ambiguous. This CDR3 contains 15 residues. Germline CDR1 is MGHDK and CDR2 is SYGVNS. Trimming removed 6 bases at V and 4 bases at J, with 18 bases between. CDR3 region: CASSAGPPDPYGYTF. The CDR3 nucleotides read TGTGCCAGCAGCGCGGGTCCTCCAGACCCCTATGGCTACACCTTC.

The chain is built from TRBV7-2 and TRBJ2-1; 9 bases fit TRBD2. Per the germline V gene, CDR1 is SGHTA and CDR2 is FQGNSA. This CDR3 comprises 16 residues. V shed 4 bases and J 8 bases; nucleotides not matched to a gene: 12. The CDR3 reads CASSSRGAGGLDEQFF. CDR3 bases: TGTGCCAGCAGCTCCCGTGGGGCGGGGGGGCTGGATGAGCAGTTCTTC.

The rearrangement joins TRBV6-5 to TRBJ2-7, with 10 bases fitting TRBD1. V trimming: 0 bases; J trimming: 6 bases; junction bases outside the gene matches: 8. The germline V gene encodes CDR1 MNHEY and CDR2 SVGAGI. The CDR3 is made up of 16 amino acids. The CDR3 coding sequence is TGTGCCAGCAGTTACTCGAATCCAAGGACAGGGGGCGAGCAGTACTTC. Its protein is CASSYSNPRTGGEQYF.

The CDR3 region has the DNA TGTGCCAGCCGTACCCGGGACAGTATTCTCTATGGCTACACCTTC. This gives the protein CASRTRDSILYGYTF. The chain couples TRBV5-6 to TRBJ1-2; 7 bases align to TRBD1. The CDR3 is 15 residues long. The trim removed 7 bases at V and 4 bases at J, leaving 13 bases unmatched. Per germline, CDR1 SGHDT and CDR2 YYEEEE.

CDR3 nucleotide sequence: TGTGCCAGCAGCCTAGAGGAACAGCCCCAGCATTTT. It specifies CASSLEEQPQHF. This chain uses TRBV12-3 or TRBV12-4 with TRBJ1-5; D is uncertain. This CDR3 has 12 amino acids. Trimming took 6 bases from V and 7 from J, leaving 10 bases between them.

The DNA for the CDR3 is TGTGCCAGCAGTGCCGAGGGGACCCAGTACTTC. This codes for CASSAEGTQYF. The rearrangement links TRBV9 to TRBJ2-5, with D possibly TRBD2 on 5 matching bases. There are 11 residues in the CDR3. Trimming took off 5 bases at V and 7 bases at J, with 9 bases between the two ends. Germline loops: CDR1 SGDLS, CDR2 YYNGEE.

The chain joins TRBV6-6 to TRBJ1-2, with 7 bases identical to TRBD1. V lost 4 bases and J lost 9; bases outside the gene matches: 5. The CDR3 consists of 12 residues. CDR1 and CDR2 from the germline V gene are MNHNY and SVGAGI (reference sequence). CDR3 sequence: CASSLDRMRYTF. The DNA for the CDR3 is TGTGCCAGCAGTTTGGACAGGATGCGCTACACCTTC.

The gene calls are TRBV5-5 and TRBJ1-5; perhaps TRBD1 as D (5 bases). Germline V gene data show CDR1 as SGHKS and CDR2 as YYEKEE (reference sequence). V was pared by 0 bases and J by 0 bases, with 10 bases between. The CDR3 consists of 16 residues. The CDR3 loop is CASSLGPQGSNQPQHF. In DNA form, the CDR3 reads TGTGCCAGCAGCTTGGGACCTCAGGGTAGCAATCAGCCCCAGCATTTT.

This clone was observed a few times. The chain carries TRBV5-5 and TRBJ1-5, with TRBD1 matching 8 bases. Germline V gives CDR1 SGHKS, CDR2 YYEKEE (reference sequence). J was trimmed by 0 bases and V by 4 bases; bases with no gene match: 3. The CDR3 runs to 15 residues. The CDR3 sequence is CASSGQGLSNQPQHF. DNA for the CDR3: TGTGCCAGCAGCGGACAGGGTCTTAGCAATCAGCCCCAGCATTTT.

The V and J genes are TRBV11-3 and TRBJ2-7; a possible D gene is TRBD2 (5 bases). V was trimmed by 1 base and J by 2 bases, leaving 18 bases between them. Germline CDR1 SGHNT, CDR2 YENEEA. CDR3 length equals 17 residues. The CDR3 loop reads CASSLVGRTPDPYEQYF. The CDR3 DNA is TGTGCCAGCAGCTTAGTTGGGCGGACTCCCGATCCCTACGAGCAGTACTTC.

The chain carries TRBV5-1 and TRBJ2-3; D is unresolved. Trimming removed 0 bases from V and 0 bases from J, with 5 bases in between. CDR3 length: 14 amino acids. The germline CDR1 and CDR2 sequences are SGHRS and YFSETQ. CDR3 sequence (DNA): TGCGCCAGCAGCTTGGACGGTAGCACAGATACGCAGTATTTT. Translated: CASSLDGSTDTQYF.

V and J are TRBV28 and TRBJ1-6; a possible D gene is TRBD1 (5 bases). Looked up from germline, CDR1 is MDHEN and CDR2 is SYDVKM. The length of the CDR3 is 17 residues. V was trimmed by 5 bases and J by 0 bases, leaving 14 bases between them. CDR3 bases: TGTGCCAGCAGTGTTGGGGCGACTAGCTCCTATAATTCACCCCTCCACTTT. Its translation is CASSVGATSSYNSPLHF.

The chain has TRBV19 and TRBJ1-3, with 8 nucleotides matching TRBD1. This CDR3 is 18 amino acids long. Looked up from germline, CDR1 is LNHDA and CDR2 is SQIVND (reference sequence). V lost 6 bases, J lost 7 bases, and 20 bases stayed unmatched. Here the CDR3 reads CASRDRVGRTNGWNTIYF. The DNA for the CDR3 is TGTGCCAGTAGGGACAGGGTCGGGCGTACGAACGGGTGGAACACCATATATTTT.

The rearrangement uses TRBV6-5 and TRBJ2-5; D is uncertain. CDR3 length: 13 amino acids. V shed 10 bases and J shed 2 bases, with 14 bases lying between them. Germline V gene data show CDR1 as MNHEY and CDR2 as SVGAGI. The CDR3 region has the DNA TGTGCCACTCGAAGAAGTGAGCAAGAGACCCAGTACTTC. It translates to CATRRSEQETQYF.

This clone was seen a few times. J is TRBJ2-5 and V is TRBV12-3 or TRBV12-4; TRBD1 aligns across 8 bases. The CDR3 has 13 amino acids. V trimming: 4 bases; J trimming: 5 bases; junction bases outside the gene matches: 3. The CDR3 loop reads CASSSDRDETQYF. CDR3 in DNA: TGTGCCAGCAGTTCGGACAGGGACGAGACCCAGTACTTC.

This clone was seen only once. The rearrangement joins TRBV27 to TRBJ2-3, with 8 bases fitting TRBD2. Germline CDR1 reads MNHEY; CDR2 reads SMNVEV (reference sequence). J lost 2 bases, V lost 8 bases, and 6 bases had no gene match. CDR3 length: 14 residues. CDR3 amino acids: CASSGLAFTDTQYF. CDR3 bases: TGTGCCAGCTCAGGACTAGCCTTCACAGATACGCAGTATTTT.